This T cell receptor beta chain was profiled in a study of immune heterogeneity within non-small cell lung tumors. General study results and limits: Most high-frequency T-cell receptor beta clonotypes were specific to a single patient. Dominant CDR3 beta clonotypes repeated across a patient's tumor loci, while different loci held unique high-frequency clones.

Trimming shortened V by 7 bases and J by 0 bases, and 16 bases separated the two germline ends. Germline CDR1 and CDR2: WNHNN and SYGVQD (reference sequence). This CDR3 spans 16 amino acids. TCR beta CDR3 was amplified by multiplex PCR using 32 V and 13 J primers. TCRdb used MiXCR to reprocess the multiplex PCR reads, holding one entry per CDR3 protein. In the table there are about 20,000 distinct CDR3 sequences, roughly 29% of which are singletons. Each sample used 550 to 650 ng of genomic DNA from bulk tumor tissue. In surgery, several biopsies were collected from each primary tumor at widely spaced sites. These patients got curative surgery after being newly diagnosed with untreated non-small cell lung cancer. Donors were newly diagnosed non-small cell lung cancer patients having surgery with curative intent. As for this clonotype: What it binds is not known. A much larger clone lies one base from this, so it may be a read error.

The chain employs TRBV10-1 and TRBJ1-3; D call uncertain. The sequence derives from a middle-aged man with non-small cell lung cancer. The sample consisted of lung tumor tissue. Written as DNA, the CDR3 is TGCGCCAGCACTGGCAGCCTATCTCTCTCTGGAAACACCATATATTTT. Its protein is CASTGSLSLSGNTIYF.